These T cell receptor beta chains were read from a single sample in a study of coeliac disease. Sequencing used immunoSEQ multiplex PCR; TCRdb keeps in-frame clones, though not all of them. The sample has roughly 3,500 clones, 66% seen once. The specimen sequenced was intraepithelial lymphocytes from the gut. These receptors were obtained from a woman aged 60 to 75 with active celiac disease. CDR3s include the opening cysteine and the closing phenylalanine or tryptophan. D genes are given only for firm matches. Expanded clones are given a class, and other clones once, few, many or no size at all.

V	J	size	D	DNA	CDR3
TRBV7-7	TRBJ2-2	few	TRBD1	TGTGCTAGCAGCCAGACAGGGGCCGGGGAGCTGTTTTTT	CASSQTGAGELFF
TRBV7-7	TRBJ2-2	few	-	TGTGCTAGCAGCCCAGTGCATACCGGGGAGCTGTTTTTT	CASSPVHTGELFF
TRBV7-2	TRBJ2-1	-	TRBD1	TGTGCCAGCAGCGGACAGGGTATGATCAATGAGCAGTTCTTC	CASSGQGMINEQFF
TRBV7-3	TRBJ1-2	few	TRBD1	TGTGCCAGCAGCTTACAGGGGGCGTTTGGCTACACCTTC	CASSLQGAFGYTF
TRBV27	TRBJ1-2	-	-	TGTGCCAGCAGTTCCGCAGCCTTTCCGGGGGGGGACTATGGCTACACCTTC	CASSSAAFPGGDYGYTF
TRBV19	TRBJ1-5	-	TRBD1	TGTGCCAGTAGTATCTTCCAGGGGGGTCAGCCCCAGCATTTT	CASSIFQGGQPQHF
TRBV11-2	TRBJ2-7	-	-	TGTGCCAGCAGCTTAGATAGCGGCTACGAGCAGTACTTC	CASSLDSGYEQYF
TRBV16	TRBJ2-1	-	TRBD1	TGTGCCAGCAGCCTGGACAGGGGGAATCAGTTCTTC	CASSLDRGNQFF
TRBV7-6	TRBJ2-3	few	TRBD2	TGTGCCAGCACCTCTAGCGGGGGGGCCTCGAGCACAGATACGCAGTATTTT	CASTSSGGASSTDTQYF
TRBV30	TRBJ2-7	once	TRBD2	TGTGCCTGGAGTGTTCGCGGGAGCACAAACTACGAGCAGTACTTC	CAWSVRGSTNYEQYF
TRBV7-2	TRBJ1-1	-	TRBD1	TGTGCCAGCAGCCGGGACAGGGACACTGAAGCTTTCTTT	CASSRDRDTEAFF
TRBV4-1	TRBJ1-1	-	TRBD1	TGCGCCAGCAGCCAAGAGGGGACAGCAAACGAAGAAGCTTTCTTT	CASSQEGTANEEAFF
TRBV4-3	TRBJ1-4	few	-	TGCGCCAGCAGCCAAGAATTCTTGGTCAGGGGTTCAACTAATGAAAAACTGTTTTTT	CASSQEFLVRGSTNEKLFF
TRBV1	TRBJ2-1	-	-	TGCACCAGCAGCCAAGATCTAGGCTGTCTCAATGAGCAGTTCTTC	CTSSQDLGCLNEQFF
TRBV7-8	TRBJ1-4	few	TRBD1	TGTGCCAGCAGACAAATCGGGACAGGAGATGAAAAACTGTTTTTT	CASRQIGTGDEKLFF
TRBV5-1	TRBJ1-1	-	TRBD1	TGCGCCAGCAGCCCCGGACAGGGAGGAAGGAGAGCTTTCTTT	CASSPGQGGRRAFF
TRBV6-1	TRBJ1-3	medium-sized	-	TGTGCCAGCACCAAAAGCGGGGTCTTTGGAAACACCATATATTTT	CASTKSGVFGNTIYF
TRBV7-2	TRBJ1-4	-	-	TGTGCCAGCAGCTTAGCCGGGGGTAATGAAAAACTGTTTTTT	CASSLAGGNEKLFF
TRBV19	TRBJ1-2	-	TRBD1	TGTGCCAGTAGTATGGACAGGGGCTCCCAAGGCTACACCTTC	CASSMDRGSQGYTF
TRBV11-2	TRBJ2-5	-	-	TGTGCCAGCAGCTTCGACAGTTCGATGGCGACCCAGTACTTC	CASSFDSSMATQYF
TRBV4-3	TRBJ2-5	large	TRBD1	TGCGCCAGCAGCCAGTTCCTGATCAGGGGGCTGGGGGAGACCCAGTACTTC	CASSQFLIRGLGETQYF
TRBV7-3	TRBJ2-2	-	-	TGTGCCAGCAGCTTATCTATAAACACCGGGGAGCTGTTTTTT	CASSLSINTGELFF
TRBV5-1	TRBJ1-6	-	-	TGCGCCAGCAGCTTCCGACAGCCGGGCGATTCACCCCTCCACTTT	CASSFRQPGDSPLHF
TRBV28	TRBJ1-5	-	-	TGTGCCAGCAGTTTTGTTCAGGGTAGTCAGCCCCAGCATTTT	CASSFVQGSQPQHF
TRBV11-3	TRBJ2-1	-	-	TGTGCCAGCAGCGAAGATACAAGCGCGGAGCAGTTCTTC	CASSEDTSAEQFF
TRBV6-6	TRBJ2-1	few	TRBD1	TGTGCCAGCAGCCGACCTCCGGGACAGGGGCTCAATGAGCAGTTCTTC	CASSRPPGQGLNEQFF
TRBV5-1	TRBJ2-4	few	TRBD1	TGCGCCAGCAGCTTGGATCAGGGGGCGGTCATTCAGTACTTC	CASSLDQGAVIQYF
TRBV9	TRBJ2-7	-	-	TGTGCCAGCGGCGCGGGACTGAGGGACGAGCAGTACTTC	CASGAGLRDEQYF
TRBV7-8	TRBJ1-2	-	TRBD1	TGTGCCAGCAGCTTAGAGGGGGCGCGTTATGGCTACACCTTC	CASSLEGARYGYTF
TRBV4-3	TRBJ2-5	once	-	TGCGCCAGCAGCCAAGAATGGGGGACTGAAGAGACCCAGTACTTC	CASSQEWGTEETQYF
TRBV10-3	TRBJ2-7	-	-	TGTGCCATCAGCCCCAGGGGTAGCGCGAACGAGCAGTACTTC	CAISPRGSANEQYF
TRBV4-1	TRBJ1-3	-	-	TGCGCCAGCAGCCAAGATCCTACGCTTTACAGGGTAACTGGAAACACCATATATTTT	CASSQDPTLYRVTGNTIYF